Following are 28 T cell receptor beta chains from one sample sequenced in a study of beta chain features in type 1 diabetes. Study conclusions and caveats: People with Type 1 diabetes carried modestly yet significantly shorter TCRB CDR3s in all four CD4+ subsets.

Investigators reverse transcribed all isolated RNA, so they sequenced expressed TCRB transcripts. Sequencing used immunoSEQ multiplex PCR; TCRdb keeps in-frame clones, though not all of them. Of about 300,000 clones in the sample, around an eighth were seen once. Which antigens these TCRs recognize remains unknown. The specimen sequenced was naive CD4+ T cells from blood. Source of these receptors: a woman aged 18-35 years with type 1 diabetes.

The J gene is TRBJ2-3, the V gene TRBV25-1; 14 nucleotides line up with TRBD2. The CDR3 covers 18 residues. The germline CDR1 and CDR2 sequences are MGHDK and SYGVNS. V was pared by 0 bases and J by 5 bases, with 7 bases of the junction left unmatched. CDR3 nucleotides: TGTGCCAGCAGTGAATATTTCGGGACTAGCGGGAGCCGAGATACGCAGTATTTT. This codes for CASSEYFGTSGSRDTQYF.

This clone has more than one count but fewer than ten. This chain joins TRBV5-1 and TRBJ1-5; D call uncertain. Trimming pared 2 bases from V and 1 base from J, leaving 7 bases between. The CDR3 contains 14 residues. Per the germline V gene, CDR1 is SGHRS and CDR2 is YFSETQ. The CDR3 DNA follows: TGCGCCAGCAGCTTTGACGGGAGCAATCAGCCCCAGCATTTT. It specifies CASSFDGSNQPQHF.

This clone turned up a few times. The gene calls are TRBV6-5 and TRBJ2-5, with a possible D match to TRBD2 (6 bases). This CDR3 contains 14 residues. The V end was cut by 0 bases, the J end by 5 bases, with 10 bases between. The germline CDR1 and CDR2 sequences are MNHEY and SVGAGI. CDR3 sequence: CASSYSGGLETQYF. For the CDR3, the DNA is TGTGCCAGCAGTTACTCCGGGGGTCTGGAGACCCAGTACTTC.

This clone was counted between two and nine times. The chain has TRBV29-1 and TRBJ2-7; D possibly corresponds to TRBD1 (5 bases). V was clipped by 4 bases and J by 6 bases, with 19 bases between them. The CDR3 sequence is 14 residues long. Germline lookup yields CDR1 SQVTM and CDR2 ANQGSEA. The CDR3 region has the DNA TGCAGCGTTGTAGGACAATTTTCAAGGCGCGAGCAGTACGTC. Amino acids: CSVVGQFSRREQYV.

This clone was counted only a few times. The chain couples TRBV5-1 to TRBJ2-7; a weak D match, TRBD2 (5 bases). The CDR3 has 12 residues. Trimming left V 1 base short and J 6 bases short, with 8 bases between. CDR1 is SGHRS, CDR2 YFSETQ, per germline. CDR3 sequence (DNA): TGCGCCAGCAGCTTGAGGGCGGGCGAGCAGTACTTC. This translates into CASSLRAGEQYF.

CDR3 residues: CAWSGQGVNTEAFF. The CDR3 DNA follows: TGTGCCTGGAGCGGCCAGGGGGTGAACACTGAAGCTTTCTTT. The chain recombines TRBV30 with TRBJ1-1; 7 positions agree with TRBD1. Germline V gene data show CDR1 as GTSNPN and CDR2 as SVGIG (reference sequence). V shed 3 bases, J shed 0 bases, and the junction held 4 bases outside the gene matches. CDR3 length: 14 residues.

The chain links TRBV15 to TRBJ2-5; no definite D call. This CDR3 is built from 13 residues. Deletions cut 0 bases from V and 5 bases from J, with 7 bases between. CDR1 and CDR2 from the germline V gene are LNHNV and YYDKDF (reference sequence). CDR3 amino acids: CATSRDGRETQYF. For the CDR3, the DNA is TGTGCCACCAGCAGAGATGGTCGGGAGACCCAGTACTTC.

The sample holds a few counts of this clone. The rearrangement uses TRBV30 and TRBJ1-1, with TRBD1 matching over 8 bases. There are 15 residues in the CDR3. Germline V gene sequence: CDR1 GTSNPN, CDR2 SVGIG (reference sequence). V shed 6 bases, J shed 1 base, and the junction held 10 bases outside the gene matches. CDR3 residues: CACDPGGQGNTEAFF. For the CDR3, the DNA is TGTGCCTGCGACCCCGGAGGACAGGGGAACACTGAAGCTTTCTTT. The variable domain in full, with the rest retrieved from reference TRBV30 and TRBJ1-1, is SQTIHQWPATLVQPVGSPLSLECTVEGTSNPNLYWYRQAAGRGLQLLFYSVGIGQISSEVPQNLSASRPQDRQFILSSKKLLLSDSGFYLCACDPGGQGNTEAFFGQGTRLTVV.

J is TRBJ2-1 and V is TRBV5-1; tentative D call: TRBD1 (6 bases). The CDR3 contains 14 residues. Germline CDR1 and CDR2: SGHRS and YFSETQ. V was pared by 0 bases and J by 4 bases, with 8 bases between. The CDR3 sequence is CASSLEQGYNEQFF. CDR3 in DNA: TGCGCCAGCAGCTTGGAGCAGGGGTACAATGAGCAGTTCTTC.

This clone was found a few times. The V gene is TRBV19, the J gene TRBJ2-2; TRBD1 matches 7 bases. Germline trimming cut 8 bases from V and 0 bases from J; bases unmatched to any gene: 6. The CDR3 consists of 15 residues. Per germline, CDR1 LNHDA and CDR2 SQIVND (reference sequence). Written as DNA, the CDR3 is TGTGCCAGTTGGACAGGACTTTCGAACACCGGGGAGCTGTTTTTT. It yields the protein CASWTGLSNTGELFF.

In this sample, this clone turned up a few times. This chain links TRBV5-4 with TRBJ2-1, with D unresolved. The CDR3 consists of 15 residues. Germline CDR1 reads SGHNT; CDR2 reads YYREEE (reference sequence). Trimming cost V 1 base and J 0 bases, with 8 bases left between them. The CDR3 DNA reads as TGTGCCAGCAGCTTGAGTCTGAGCTCCTACAATGAGCAGTTCTTC. It specifies CASSLSLSSYNEQFF.

This sequence joins TRBV5-1 and TRBJ2-7; no clear D. The CDR3 totals 13 residues. Germline lookup yields CDR1 SGHRS and CDR2 YFSETQ. The V end lost 4 bases, the J end lost 1 base, and 9 bases lay between the germline ends. The CDR3 DNA sequence: TGCGCCAGCAGCCTCAGGAATTCCTACGAGCAGTACTTC. Translated: CASSLRNSYEQYF.

V usage is TRBV5-6 and J usage is TRBJ2-3; D perhaps matches TRBD1 (7 bases). V was pared by 0 bases and J by 4 bases, with 12 bases between. Per the germline V gene, CDR1 is SGHDT and CDR2 is YYEEEE. CDR3 length equals 15 residues. The CDR3 loop is CASSLDQGGADTQYF. The DNA for the CDR3 is TGTGCCAGCAGCTTGGACCAGGGGGGCGCAGATACGCAGTATTTT.

The chain recombines TRBV5-4 with TRBJ2-5; weak D call: TRBD2 (5 bases). Germline loops: CDR1 SGHNT, CDR2 YYREEE (reference sequence). V was trimmed by 4 bases and J by 5 bases, leaving 18 bases between them. The CDR3 is 15 residues long. CDR3 loop: CASSAMGTTGETQYF. In nucleotides, the CDR3 is TGTGCCAGCAGCGCAATGGGCACGACGGGGGAGACCCAGTACTTC.

The sample holds a few counts of this clone. The CDR3 loop is CSVEEGSQRGGNEQFF. As DNA, the CDR3 is TGCAGCGTTGAAGAAGGAAGCCAGCGGGGAGGAAATGAGCAGTTCTTC. This chain joins TRBV29-1 and TRBJ2-1, with 7 bases that match TRBD2. With V trimmed by 0 bases and J by 7 bases, 12 bases remained unmatched. The V gene's germline CDR1 is SQVTM and CDR2 ANQGSEA. The CDR3 totals 16 residues.

The V call is TRBV27, the J call TRBJ2-2; 10 nucleotides agree with TRBD1. This CDR3 has 15 amino acids. Germline assignment: CDR1 MNHEY and CDR2 SMNVEV (reference sequence). Losses at the gene ends were 1 base for V and 7 bases for J; bases not matched to a gene: 3. CDR3 nucleotides: TGTGCCAGCAGTTTATACGGACAGGGGGGCGGGGAGCTGTTTTTT. Its protein product is CASSLYGQGGGELFF.

J is TRBJ1-5 and V is TRBV2, with D tentatively TRBD1 (5 bases). Germline V gene data show CDR1 as SNHLY and CDR2 as FYNNEI. V was trimmed by 7 bases and J by 1 base, leaving 8 bases between them. There are 13 residues in the CDR3. The CDR3 nucleotides are TGTGCCAGCATACAGGACAGCAATCAGCCCCAGCATTTT. This translates into CASIQDSNQPQHF. Filled out from reference TRBV2 and TRBJ1-5, the complete variable domain reads EPEVTQTPSHQVTQMGQEVILRCVPISNHLYFYWYRQILGQKVEFLVSFYNNEISEKSEIFDDQFSVERPDGSNFTLKIRSTKLEDSAMYFCASIQDSNQPQHFGDGTRLSIL.

This clone has only a few counts. The chain links TRBV9 to TRBJ2-5; 9 bases are a match to TRBD2. V was pared by 0 bases and J by 5 bases, with 11 bases of the junction left unmatched. The CDR3 is made up of 17 amino acids. The germline V gene encodes CDR1 SGDLS and CDR2 YYNGEE. The DNA for the CDR3 is TGTGCCAGCAGCGTAGAGGGGGCTAGCGGGAAGGGGGAGACCCAGTACTTC. Translated, it gives CASSVEGASGKGETQYF.

This rearrangement joins TRBV6-5 to TRBJ2-1, with 8 bases lining up with TRBD1. CDR1 is MNHEY, CDR2 SVGAGI, per germline. This CDR3 is built from 16 residues. Unmatched junction bases numbered 8, after V lost 2 bases and J lost 5 bases. CDR3: CASSYRLKDRDNEQFF. The CDR3, as DNA: TGTGCCAGCAGTTACCGACTAAAGGACAGGGACAATGAGCAGTTCTTC.

The chain employs TRBV2 and TRBJ1-5; D gene ambiguous. The V end was cut by 3 bases, the J end by 5 bases, with 8 bases between. CDR1 is SNHLY and CDR2 is FYNNEI in the germline V gene. The CDR3 runs to 13 residues. The CDR3 sequence: CASSDSIYQPQHF. CDR3 nucleotide sequence: TGTGCCAGCAGTGACAGTATTTATCAGCCCCAGCATTTT.

The chain joins TRBV10-2 to TRBJ2-5; 7 positions agree with TRBD1. Germline V CDR1 and CDR2: WSHSY, SAAADI. V shed 6 bases and J 3 bases; nucleotides not matched to a gene: 13. This CDR3 comprises 16 residues. CDR3 DNA: TGCGCCAGCAGAGACCAGTCGACAGGGAGCGAAGAGACCCAGTACTTC. Translated: CASRDQSTGSEETQYF.

This clone was observed a few times. The V gene is TRBV7-3, the J gene TRBJ2-3; D remains ambiguous. This CDR3 region has 13 residues. Germline CDR1 and CDR2: SGHTA and FQGTGA. Trimming stripped 5 bases from V and 5 bases from J, with 11 bases between. CDR3 residues: CASSAQPGDTQYF. CDR3 sequence (DNA): TGTGCCAGCAGCGCCCAACCGGGAGATACGCAGTATTTT.

This clone was found a few times. In the same sample, other DNA sequences code for this CDR3. The chain couples TRBV5-1 to TRBJ2-2; maybe TRBD2 (5 bases). V was shortened by 4 bases and J by 2 bases, with 9 bases between the two germline ends. The CDR3 is made up of 14 amino acids. The germline CDR1 and CDR2 sequences are SGHRS and YFSETQ. The CDR3 region is CASSPGLNTGELFF. In DNA form, the CDR3 reads TGCGCCAGCAGCCCGGGGTTAAACACCGGGGAGCTGTTTTTT.

This chain uses TRBV9 with TRBJ2-1; a possible D gene is TRBD2 (6 bases). Germline assignment: CDR1 SGDLS and CDR2 YYNGEE. Trimming shortened V by 0 bases and J by 4 bases, and 14 bases separated the two germline ends. This CDR3 spans 16 amino acids. CDR3 sequence: CASSVAPSVTYNEQFF. Here the CDR3 DNA reads TGTGCCAGCAGCGTAGCCCCTAGCGTTACGTACAATGAGCAGTTCTTC.

This clone came up a few times. V is TRBV6-5 and J is TRBJ1-5; TRBD1 aligns across 7 bases. The CDR3 loop spans 15 amino acids. Germline assignment: CDR1 MNHEY and CDR2 SVGAGI. The ends lost 2 bases at V and 4 bases at J; junction bases unmatched: 5. This CDR3 reads CASSYHQTGNQPQHF. The CDR3 DNA reads as TGTGCCAGCAGTTACCACCAGACAGGGAATCAGCCCCAGCATTTT.

This clone has just a few counts. The gene calls are TRBV30 and TRBJ2-7, with 9 bases that match TRBD2. V shed 3 bases and J 9 bases; nucleotides not matched to a gene: 12. CDR3 size: 14 residues. CDR1 and CDR2 from the germline V gene are GTSNPN and SVGIG (reference sequence). The DNA of the CDR3 is TGTGCCTGGAGAAAGGTAGCGGGAGCGGGTTGGCAGTACTTC. Amino acid sequence: CAWRKVAGAGWQYF.

This chain uses TRBV9 with TRBJ2-3, with a weak D call TRBD1 (5 bases). The V and J ends lost 3 bases and 3 bases respectively, with 14 bases between them. CDR1 SGDLS and CDR2 YYNGEE come from the germline V gene. This CDR3 is built from 15 residues. The CDR3 protein is CASSASAGMTDTQYF. The CDR3 DNA follows: TGTGCCAGCAGCGCCTCAGCAGGGATGACAGATACGCAGTATTTT.

Ten or more counts support this clone. The chain uses TRBV4-3 and TRBJ2-3; 8 bases align to TRBD2. The junction had 16 bases not matched to a gene; V was cut back by 4 bases and J by 4 bases. The CDR3 is made up of 18 amino acids. The V gene's germline CDR1 is LGHNA and CDR2 YSLEER. DNA for the CDR3: TGCGCCAGCAGCCTCATAACAGCGGGAGCGGGAGCCGCAGATACGCAGTATTTT. This translates into CASSLITAGAGAADTQYF.